The rows below give T cell receptor beta chains drawn from one sample of a study of T cell changes during pregnancy in multiple sclerosis. The table came from immunoSEQ multiplex PCR; TCRdb's copy has only in-frame clones and leaves some out. The table shows under 75,000 clones, with under 95% occurring only once. Sequenced material: CD8+ T cells from peripheral blood mononuclear cells, taken in the second trimester of pregnancy. The receptors were gathered from a female donor with multiple sclerosis, enrolled in a pregnancy study. CDR3s include the opening cysteine and the closing phenylalanine or tryptophan. Each record gives: V gene, J gene, clone size, D gene, CDR3 DNA, CDR3 protein. D genes are given only for firm matches. Size is stated for part of the rows, as once, few or many counts, or as a class when the clone is expanded.

TRBV9	TRBJ2-1	once	TRBD2	TGTGCCAGCAGCGTACCTCCGGGACTAGGTGCTGAGCAGTTCTTC	CASSVPPGLGAEQFF
TRBV4-1	TRBJ2-3	-	TRBD1	TGCGCCAGCAGCCAAGATACAACAGGGGCAGCAGATACGCAGTATTTT	CASSQDTTGAADTQYF
TRBV28	TRBJ1-5	-	TRBD1	TGTGCCAGCAGTTCCCTCCGACAGGGGGCCTACAATCAGCCCCAGCATTTT	CASSSLRQGAYNQPQHF
TRBV15	TRBJ2-7	-	TRBD2	TGTGCCACCAGCAGAGATCGGCTAGCGGGAGTGGGTGAGCAGTACTTC	CATSRDRLAGVGEQYF
TRBV4-1	TRBJ2-1	-	-	TGCGCCAGCAGAAAATCTAGCAGCCACAATGAGCAGTTCTTC	CASRKSSSHNEQFF
TRBV5-6	TRBJ2-7	few	TRBD1	TGTGCCAGCAGCTTGGCCCCGGGACAGCACGACCAGTACTTC	CASSLAPGQHDQYF
TRBV19	TRBJ2-2	few	-	TGTGCCAGTAGTATACAAAGGGGAGGTATCGGGGAGCTGTTTTTT	CASSIQRGGIGELFF
TRBV7-2	TRBJ2-7	-	TRBD2	TGTGCCAGCAGCCAAGCTAGCGGGAGCTCCTACGAGCAGTACTTC	CASSQASGSSYEQYF
TRBV6-5	TRBJ2-7	once	TRBD2	TGTGCCAGCAGTTACAGCCGGACTAGGGGATACTACGAGCAGTACTTC	CASSYSRTRGYYEQYF
TRBV5-1	TRBJ1-2	-	TRBD1	TGCGCCAGCAGCTTGAGGCCGGGGCCGGGACAGAACTATGGCTACACCTTC	CASSLRPGPGQNYGYTF
TRBV2	TRBJ2-7	-	-	TGTGCCAGCAGTGAAGATGCCAGGGCCTACGAGCAGTACTTC	CASSEDARAYEQYF
TRBV7-2	TRBJ2-7	-	TRBD2	TGTGCCAGCAGCTTAGATCCTGCTAGCGGGAATCCCTACGAGCAGTACTTC	CASSLDPASGNPYEQYF
TRBV10-3	TRBJ2-7	-	TRBD1	TGTGCCATCAGTGAGCCCACAGGGGGACTGTTCCCTGGGCAGTACTTC	CAISEPTGGLFPGQYF
TRBV28	TRBJ1-2	-	-	TGTGCCAGCAGTTTTGCCAGGGAAATGGATGGCTACACCTTC	CASSFAREMDGYTF
TRBV5-6	TRBJ2-7	-	TRBD1	TGTGCCAGCAGCTTTACAGGGGTCGAGCAGTACTTC	CASSFTGVEQYF
TRBV15	TRBJ1-1	-	TRBD1	TGTGCCACCAGCAGAGACAGGGGGCGGACTGAAGCTTTCTTT	CATSRDRGRTEAFF
TRBV6-4	TRBJ2-2	-	-	TGTGCCAGCAGTGACAGGGAGTCCCCCGGGGAGCTGTTTTTT	CASSDRESPGELFF
TRBV2	TRBJ1-1	-	TRBD1	TGTGCCAGCAGTGAGACAGGGTTGAACACTGAAGCTTTCTTT	CASSETGLNTEAFF
TRBV9	TRBJ2-1	-	TRBD2	TGTGCCAGCAGCGTAGCCACTAGCGGGAGGGACAATGAGCAGTTCTTC	CASSVATSGRDNEQFF
TRBV27	TRBJ2-1	-	-	TGTGCCAGCAGTTCACTAGGCTACAATGAGCAGTTCTTC	CASSSLGYNEQFF
TRBV28	TRBJ1-2	-	-	TGTGCCAGCAGGCCAGGGATAACTAACTATGGCTACACCTTC	CASRPGITNYGYTF
TRBV10-2	TRBJ2-3	-	-	TGCGCCAGCAGTCAGGATCTTCTCACAGATACGCAGTATTTT	CASSQDLLTDTQYF
TRBV4-1	TRBJ1-1	-	TRBD1	TGCGCCAGCAGCCAACTGGAGACAGGGCATATGAACACTGAAGCTTTCTTT	CASSQLETGHMNTEAFF
TRBV29-1	TRBJ2-3	-	TRBD1	TGCAGCGTTGGTGAGGGGGCTAACACAGATACGCAGTATTTT	CSVGEGANTDTQYF
TRBV7-9	TRBJ1-2	-	-	TGTGCCAGCCAACAGGGAAACTATGGCTACACCTTC	CASQQGNYGYTF
TRBV5-1	TRBJ2-1	-	-	TGCGCCAGCAGGCCGAGCTCCTACAATGAGCAGTTCTTC	CASRPSSYNEQFF
TRBV27	TRBJ1-1	-	-	TGTGCCAGCAGTTTAAGTTGGGGACAGAACACTGAAGCTTTCTTT	CASSLSWGQNTEAFF
TRBV27	TRBJ2-3	-	-	TGTGCCAGCAGTTTTGCGAGGACAGATACGCAGTATTTT	CASSFARTDTQYF
TRBV21-1	TRBJ1-4	-	-	TGTGCCAGCGGCAGCAGATGTAATGAAAAACTGTTTTTT	CASGSRCNEKLFF
TRBV11-3	TRBJ2-2	-	TRBD1	TGTGCCAGCAGCTTAGAGGGACAGGGATGGACCGGGGAGCTGTTTTTT	CASSLEGQGWTGELFF
TRBV18	TRBJ1-2	-	TRBD1	TGTGCCAGCTCGCCGACGGGACAGGGTTTTGACTTTTCCGACTATGGCTACACCTTC	CASSPTGQGFDFSDYGYTF
TRBV21-1	TRBJ2-7	-	-	TGTGCCAGCAGCGCGTCTTCCGGGACTAGCGGCAAACCGAGCTCCTACGAGCAGTACTTC	CASSASSGTSGKPSSYEQYF
TRBV19	TRBJ2-1	-	-	TGTGCCAGTAGTATATCAGGTAGCGGATACAATGAGCAGTTCTTC	CASSISGSGYNEQFF
TRBV19	TRBJ2-7	-	TRBD2	TGTGCCAGTAGTCCTACTAGCGGGGGATACGAGCAGTACTTC	CASSPTSGGYEQYF
TRBV9	TRBJ2-1	-	TRBD2	TGTGCCAGCAGGGGAGGGTCGAGCAATGAGCAGTTCTTC	CASRGGSSNEQFF
TRBV10-3	TRBJ2-7	-	TRBD1	TGTGCCATCGGGGTGACAGGGGTTGGCTACGAGCAGTACTTC	CAIGVTGVGYEQYF
TRBV27	TRBJ2-2	-	-	TGTGCCAGCAGTTTGGGAGTCGGGGAGCTGTTTTTT	CASSLGVGELFF